The 32 T cell receptor beta chains given below trace back to one sample, sequenced in a study of blood T cell repertoires in COVID-19. Assay used: immunoSEQ multiplex PCR; TCRdb lists only in-frame clones, some missing. The table has roughly 150,000 clones, around 80% seen once. The source material was peripheral blood. Receptors originate from a woman at least 80 years old with active or convalescent COVID-19.

This clone was observed a few times. This specimen includes other DNA sequences encoding the same CDR3. The chain couples TRBV5-6 to TRBJ2-2; TRBD1 aligns across 7 bases. CDR1 is SGHDT, CDR2 YYEEEE, per germline. The CDR3 has 15 residues. V shed 0 bases and J 3 bases; nucleotides not matched to a gene: 2. The CDR3 DNA reads as TGTGCCAGCAGCTTGGGACAGGGAGACACCGGGGAGCTGTTTTTT. Amino acids: CASSLGQGDTGELFF. The full variable domain, in which reference TRBV5-6 and TRBJ2-2 provide the parts outside the CDR3, is DAGVTQSPTHLIKTRGQQVTLRCSPKSGHDTVSWYQQALGQGPQFIFQYYEEEERQRGNFPDRFSGHQFPNYSSELNVNALLLGDSALYLCASSLGQGDTGELFFGEGSRLTVL.

The chain combines TRBV6-5 with TRBJ1-1; D possibly corresponds to TRBD1 (6 bases). Trimming stripped 4 bases from V and 5 bases from J, with 14 bases between. Germline values: CDR1 MNHEY, CDR2 SVGAGI. CDR3 length: 14 residues. The CDR3 DNA follows: TGTGCCAGCAGTTGGATCAGGGGACATACTGAAGCTTTCTTT. This gives the protein CASSWIRGHTEAFF.

The rearrangement links TRBV30 to TRBJ2-7, with D perhaps matching TRBD2 (6 bases). V lost 0 bases and J lost 4, with 10 bases in between. Germline CDR1 GTSNPN, CDR2 SVGIG (reference sequence). This CDR3 is 13 amino acids long. The CDR3 here is CAWSVPGRYEQYF. The CDR3, as DNA: TGTGCCTGGAGTGTACCAGGGAGGTACGAGCAGTACTTC.

This rearrangement joins TRBV7-6 to TRBJ1-2; a possible D gene is TRBD1 (5 bases). The CDR3 has 14 residues. The V gene's germline CDR1 is SGHVS and CDR2 FNYEAQ. With 0 bases removed from V and 7 bases from J, the gap between germline ends came to 12 bases. In nucleotides, the CDR3 is TGTGCCAGCAGCTTAGCGTTGAGGGGAGGTGGCTACACCTTC. It yields the protein CASSLALRGGGYTF.

The sample holds one count of this clone. The rearrangement links TRBV29-1 to TRBJ1-1; D uncertain. This CDR3 comprises 18 residues. Germline V gene lookup returns CDR1 SQVTM and CDR2 ANQGSEA. The CDR3 DNA is TGCACCCTGAAGATAAGTTCCAGTACCCTTTCCATGAACACTGAAGCTTTCTTT. Protein product: CTLKISSSTLSMNTEAFF.

This chain links TRBV11-2 with TRBJ2-1, with a tentative D call TRBD2 (5 bases). CDR3 length: 16 residues. The germline CDR1 and CDR2 sequences are SGHAT and FQNNGV. The V and J ends lost 5 bases and 4 bases respectively, with 18 bases between them. The CDR3 region is CASSPGWRGVYNEQFF. The CDR3 region has the DNA TGTGCCAGCAGCCCGGGATGGCGTGGGGTTTACAATGAGCAGTTCTTC.

This clone occurred many times. The rearrangement links TRBV19 to TRBJ1-1; maybe TRBD1 (6 bases). V was clipped by 6 bases and J by 0 bases, with 8 bases between them. The CDR3 loop spans 13 amino acids. The germline CDR1 and CDR2 sequences are LNHDA and SQIVND (reference sequence). Here the CDR3 DNA reads TGTGCCAGTAGGGGACATTTGAACACTGAAGCTTTCTTT. Protein product: CASRGHLNTEAFF.

The gene calls are TRBV6-5 and TRBJ1-1; unclear D gene. V was pared by 0 bases and J by 0 bases, with 5 bases between. CDR3 size: 14 residues. CDR1 is MNHEY, CDR2 SVGAGI, per germline. The CDR3 bases are TGTGCCAGCAGTTACTCCCCAGTGAACACTGAAGCTTTCTTT. Amino acid sequence: CASSYSPVNTEAFF.

The rearrangement links TRBV3-1 (or the pseudogene TRBV3-2) to TRBJ1-4, with D unclear. This CDR3 comprises 15 residues. Trimming took 5 bases from V and 0 from J, leaving 10 bases between them. Germline V gives CDR1 LGHDT, CDR2 YNNKEL (reference sequence). The CDR3 spells CASSSYRTTNEKLFF. The CDR3, as DNA: TGTGCCAGCAGCTCCTACAGAACAACTAATGAAAAACTGTTTTTT.

V usage is TRBV5-8 and J usage is TRBJ1-2, with TRBD1 identical over 11 bases. Germline assignment: CDR1 SGHTS and CDR2 YDEGEE. Trimming cost V 4 bases and J 4 bases; bases outside gene matches: 9. The CDR3 loop spans 16 amino acids. In nucleotides, the CDR3 is TGTGCCAGCAGCGGGACCCGGGACAGGGGGATCTATGGCTACACCTTC. Its protein product is CASSGTRDRGIYGYTF.

The chain combines TRBV29-1 with TRBJ2-2, with 12 bases matching TRBD2. Per the germline V gene, CDR1 is SQVTM and CDR2 is ANQGSEA. This CDR3 is 17 amino acids long. The trim removed 8 bases at V and 2 bases at J, leaving 12 bases unmatched. CDR3 sequence reads: CSFSRASGGANTGELFF. In DNA, the CDR3 is TGCAGCTTCTCCCGGGCTAGCGGGGGGGCCAACACCGGGGAGCTGTTTTTT.

CDR3 DNA sequence: TGCGCCAGCAGCCAAGCTGGGACAAGCAATTACGAGCAGTACTTC. This gives the protein CASSQAGTSNYEQYF. The genes are TRBV4-3 and TRBJ2-7; D possibly corresponds to TRBD1 (6 bases). Germline-derived CDR1 and CDR2 are LGHNA and YSLEER. The CDR3 contains 15 residues. V lost 1 base to trimming and J lost 4 bases, with 14 bases between them.

This clone was seen once. J is TRBJ1-5 and V is TRBV19; TRBD1 is a possible D gene (5 bases). Germline V lookup: CDR1 LNHDA, CDR2 SQIVND (reference sequence). This CDR3 comprises 15 residues. V was trimmed by 5 bases and J by 4 bases, leaving 15 bases between them. This CDR3 reads CASSGLSQGNQPQHF. CDR3 in DNA: TGTGCCAGTAGTGGCCTCTCCCAGGGAAATCAGCCCCAGCATTTT.

The V call is TRBV10-3, the J call TRBJ2-2, with D possibly being TRBD1 (6 bases). CDR1 is ENHRY and CDR2 is SYGVKD in the germline V gene. The CDR3 runs 12 residues. V gave up 8 bases and J gave up 5 bases, with 9 bases separating them. Written as DNA, the CDR3 is TGTGCCATCCACAGGGCGACCGGGGAGCTGTTTTTT. It specifies CAIHRATGELFF.

This clone was observed a few times. CDR3 nucleotide sequence: TGTGCCAGCAGTCTACAGGGTTCCTACAATGAGCAGTTCTTC. Encoded protein: CASSLQGSYNEQFF. The V and J genes are TRBV2 and TRBJ2-1, with D maybe TRBD1 (6 bases). There are 14 residues in the CDR3. Germline CDR1 is SNHLY and CDR2 is FYNNEI. V was cut by 5 bases and J by 1 base, with 9 bases left in between. The full variable domain, completed using reference TRBV2 and TRBJ2-1, is EPEVTQTPSHQVTQMGQEVILRCVPISNHLYFYWYRQILGQKVEFLVSFYNNEISEKSEIFDDQFSVERPDGSNFTLKIRSTKLEDSAMYFCASSLQGSYNEQFFGPGTRLTVL.

The genes are TRBV6-2 or TRBV6-3 and TRBJ2-7, with 11 positions matching TRBD1. Germline V gene lookup returns CDR1 MNHEY and CDR2 SVGEGT. The CDR3 contains 14 residues. Trimming cost V 4 bases and J 7 bases; bases outside gene matches: 6. Here the CDR3 DNA reads TGTGCCAGCAGTTTCGGGACAGGGGGTGGAGAGCAGTACTTC. This encodes CASSFGTGGGEQYF.

At least ten counts were recorded for this clone. The same CDR3 arises from other DNA sequences in this sample as well. CDR3 protein: CASSLSVGYTF. DNA for the CDR3: TGTGCCAGCAGCTTATCGGTTGGCTACACCTTC. The chain couples TRBV7-2 to TRBJ1-2, with no clear D. CDR1 is SGHTA, CDR2 FQGNSA, per germline. The V end was cut by 2 bases, the J end by 7 bases, with 5 bases between. This CDR3 has 11 residues. Variable domain in full (rest from reference TRBV7-2 and TRBJ1-2): GAGVSQSPSNKVTEKGKDVELRCDPISGHTALYWYRQSLGQGLEFLIYFQGNSAPDKSGLPSDRFSAERTGGSVSTLTIQRTQQEDSAVYLCASSLSVGYTFGSGTRLTVV.

The CDR3, as DNA: TGCGCCAGCAGCTTCCAGGGGGCGGCTGGGGAGACCCAGTACTTC. Residues: CASSFQGAAGETQYF. V usage is TRBV5-1 and J usage is TRBJ2-5; the match to TRBD1 covers 8 bases. Germline lookup yields CDR1 SGHRS and CDR2 YFSETQ. The junction had 8 bases not matched to a gene; V was cut back by 2 bases and J by 5 bases. CDR3 size: 15 residues.

The chain is built from TRBV19 and TRBJ1-2, with 8 bases aligning to TRBD1. This CDR3 contains 18 residues. The V gene end was trimmed by 4 bases and the J gene end by 4 bases; junction bases not matched to a gene: 17. Germline CDR1 and CDR2: LNHDA and SQIVND (reference sequence). The CDR3 is CASSTPPVTGAGSYGYTF. CDR3 DNA sequence: TGTGCCAGTAGTACGCCCCCGGTGACAGGGGCGGGTTCCTATGGCTACACCTTC.

V gene TRBV6-2 or TRBV6-3 combines with J gene TRBJ2-2; 9 bases align to TRBD1. CDR1 MNHEY and CDR2 SVGEGT come from the germline V gene. The CDR3 is made up of 16 amino acids. Unmatched junction bases numbered 6, after V lost 2 bases and J lost 5 bases. The CDR3 DNA is TGTGCCAGCAGTTACAACAGGGGGCAGGGGACCGGGGAGCTGTTTTTT. Protein: CASSYNRGQGTGELFF.

This clone has only one observation. This chain links TRBV2 with TRBJ2-2; 10 nucleotides align to TRBD1. Trimming removed 6 bases from V and 4 bases from J; junction bases left unmatched: 5. Germline V gives CDR1 SNHLY, CDR2 FYNNEI. The CDR3 covers 15 residues. The CDR3 DNA sequence: TGTGCCAGCAGCCGACAGGGGGCGCCCACCGGGGAGCTGTTTTTT. It yields the protein CASSRQGAPTGELFF.

This rearrangement joins TRBV30 to TRBJ2-5; 8 bases match TRBD1. Trimming cost V 2 bases and J 9 bases; bases outside gene matches: 2. In germline, CDR1 is GTSNPN, CDR2 SVGIG (reference sequence). The length of the CDR3 is 11 residues. In DNA form, the CDR3 reads TGTGCCTGGAGTTCACAGGGGGCCCAGTACTTC. Encoded protein: CAWSSQGAQYF. The entire variable domain, with the rest obtained from reference TRBV30 and TRBJ2-5, is as follows: SQTIHQWPATLVQPVGSPLSLECTVEGTSNPNLYWYRQAAGRGLQLLFYSVGIGQISSEVPQNLSASRPQDRQFILSSKKLLLSDSGFYLCAWSSQGAQYFGPGTRLLVL.

The J gene is TRBJ1-1, the V gene TRBV7-8; TRBD1 is a possible D gene (6 bases). The CDR3 covers 18 residues. V was shortened by 0 bases and J by 0 bases, with 17 bases between the two germline ends. Per germline, CDR1 SGHVS and CDR2 FQNEAQ. CDR3 nucleotides: TGTGCCAGCAGCTTAGCGTTGGGTTACAGGGAATTGAACACTGAAGCTTTCTTT. Translated: CASSLALGYRELNTEAFF.

The rearrangement links TRBV5-4 to TRBJ2-5; perhaps TRBD1 as D (6 bases). Germline V lookup: CDR1 SGHNT, CDR2 YYREEE (reference sequence). The CDR3 is 13 amino acids. V gave up 6 bases and J gave up 0 bases, with 9 bases separating them. The CDR3 nucleotides are TGTGCCAGCAAACGGACAGACCAAGAGACCCAGTACTTC. Its protein product is CASKRTDQETQYF.

The chain uses TRBV28 and TRBJ1-2, with TRBD1 matching over 10 bases. Germline V lookup: CDR1 MDHEN, CDR2 SYDVKM. V was clipped by 1 base and J by 7 bases; unmatched bases: 9. The CDR3 runs 16 residues. CDR3 DNA: TGTGCCAGCAGTTTATCCGGGACAGGGGCTAGTAGTGGCTACACCTTC. It codes for CASSLSGTGASSGYTF.

The chain uses TRBV5-1 and TRBJ2-7; 7 bases agree with TRBD1. Germline V gene sequence: CDR1 SGHRS, CDR2 YFSETQ. The ends lost 0 bases at V and 2 bases at J; junction bases unmatched: 11. This CDR3 spans 17 amino acids. This CDR3 is CASSLGSGTEKTYEQYF. In nucleotides, the CDR3 is TGCGCCAGCAGCTTGGGGTCCGGGACAGAAAAAACCTACGAGCAGTACTTC.

The sample holds a few counts of this clone. The chain recombines TRBV20-1 with TRBJ2-7, with D maybe TRBD2 (5 bases). Germline V gene lookup returns CDR1 DFQATT and CDR2 SNEGSKA (reference sequence). This CDR3 region has 10 residues. For the CDR3, the DNA is TGCAGCGCGGGCTCCTACGAGCAGTACTTC. This encodes CSAGSYEQYF.

The rearrangement links TRBV7-3 to TRBJ1-1, with D possibly being TRBD1 (6 bases). The length of the CDR3 is 15 residues. Germline CDR1 reads SGHTA; CDR2 reads FQGTGA. V was cut by 5 bases and J by 1 base, with 14 bases left in between. CDR3 nucleotides: TGTGCCAGCAGCCTAAGACAGGTCGCGAACACTGAAGCTTTCTTT. Residues: CASSLRQVANTEAFF.

The CDR3 loop is CASKLGVYNSPLHF. CDR3 nucleotide sequence: TGTGCCAGCAAGCTCGGGGTCTATAATTCACCCCTCCACTTT. The V gene is TRBV25-1, the J gene TRBJ1-6, with D unclear. Germline-derived CDR1 and CDR2 are MGHDK and SYGVNS. CDR3 size: 14 residues. V was cut by 7 bases and J by 3 bases, with 10 bases left in between.

The chain has TRBV6-4 and TRBJ1-1; 12 nucleotides align to TRBD1. The CDR3 is 15 residues long. Trimming cost V 6 bases and J 4 bases; bases outside gene matches: 6. From germline, CDR1 is MRHNA and CDR2 SNTAGT. CDR3 in amino acids: CASRGTGGFSTEAFF. CDR3 DNA: TGTGCCAGCAGGGGGACAGGGGGCTTTAGCACTGAAGCTTTCTTT.

The chain couples TRBV6-5 to TRBJ1-1; maybe TRBD1 (6 bases). The CDR3 loop spans 15 amino acids. Germline V gene sequence: CDR1 MNHEY, CDR2 SVGAGI. The V end lost 6 bases, the J end lost 1 base, and 15 bases lay between the germline ends. The CDR3 coding sequence is TGTGCCAGCAGCTGGGCCGGACAGAAGAACACTGAAGCTTTCTTT. Protein sequence: CASSWAGQKNTEAFF.

The chain links TRBV9 to TRBJ1-1, with 7 bases aligning to TRBD1. This CDR3 is built from 15 residues. Losses at the gene ends were 0 bases for V and 7 bases for J; bases not matched to a gene: 9. Germline V gene lookup returns CDR1 SGDLS and CDR2 YYNGEE. The CDR3 DNA is TGTGCCAGCAGCGTAGACGACAGGGTGGCCCGTGAAGCTTTCTTT. Translation gives CASSVDDRVAREAFF. Looking up the rest from reference TRBV9 and TRBJ1-1 gives the full variable domain: DSGVTQTPKHLITATGQRVTLRCSPRSGDLSVYWYQQSLDQGLQFLIQYYNGEERAKGNILERFSAQQFPDLHSELNLSSLELGDSALYFCASSVDDRVAREAFFGQGTRLTVV.